This T cell receptor (beta chain) was recorded in a study of T cells in Graves' hyperthyroidism and ophthalmopathy. Study context: Before treatment of any kind, peripheral blood was taken at initial diagnosis.

CDR3 size: 15 residues. The V and J ends lost 5 bases and 4 bases respectively, with 17 bases between them. Germline loops: CDR1 SGHVS, CDR2 FQNEAQ. The investigators amplified TCR beta CDR3 regions from RNA transcripts. The HTBI primer set served for first-round RT-PCR of the TCR CDR3. A single record per CDR3 protein comes from TCRdb applying MiXCR to the multiplex PCR reads. In the table there are 300,000 to 450,000 distinct CDR3 sequences, about 14% of which are singletons. About this clonotype: The antigen is not known.

Study findings and constraints: Before onset, ophthalmopathy was predicted by the model a median approximately 6.6 months earlier. Clonotypes that were expanded in thyroid above 0.001 mostly appeared in blood too. Stable hyperthyroidism and ophthalmopathy were separated using 13 V-J signatures.

The sequenced sample was blood. This TCR was sampled from a woman in her twenties or thirties with Graves' ophthalmopathy. V is TRBV7-8 and J is TRBJ1-2, with D perhaps TRBD1 (6 bases). The CDR3 loop is CASSEFGGLVYGYTF. The CDR3 DNA reads TGTGCCAGCAGCGAGTTCGGGGGGCTCGTCTATGGCTACACCTTC.